This T cell receptor (beta chain) was found in a study of cytomegalovirus exposure and HLA in healthy donors. Study-wide background: T cells numbering about 179 million yielded approximately 100 million unique TCR beta sequences in an earlier analysis.

The donors comprised healthy bone marrow donors. The PCR contained 60 Vbeta and 13 Jbeta primers. Repertoires were generated with immunoSEQ multiplex PCR, while TCRdb's copy carries only in-frame clones and drops some. This table holds about 160,000 clones, 60% to 80% found once. Study-wide points: A highly shared variant cluster was judged a likely technical artifact.

J gave up 1 base and V 6 bases, and 11 bases lay outside the gene matches. Germline lookup yields CDR1 LNHDA and CDR2 SQIVND (reference sequence). The CDR3 is 17 amino acids. A note on this clone: Its antigen is not identified.

Sequences were obtained from PBMCs. The chain uses TRBV19 and TRBJ1-5; 8 nucleotides line up with TRBD1. The source of this sequence is a man in his 60s in good health and CMV-seronegative. CDR3 DNA sequence: TGTGCCAGTAGCGGGGTCCAGGGGGCGTTAAGCAATCAGCCCCAGCATTTT. Translating gives CASSGVQGALSNQPQHF.